The clone carrying this T cell receptor beta chain was counted many times. This sample was taken from a study of T cells after yellow fever vaccination. Study findings and constraints: Almost all vaccine-responding clonotypes were not detected in the sorted memory subsets at the day 0 time point. Abundant clonotypes from the bulk population could get into FACS-sorted repertoires as contaminants. Post-booster reappearance was seen for most primary-vaccination clones (roughly 96% CD4, around 90% CD8).

Germline assignment: CDR1 SGHDN and CDR2 FVKESK. V gave up 4 bases and J gave up 0 bases, with 9 bases separating them. CDR3 length: 14 amino acids. It was through 5'RACE template switching that TCR cDNA was made, with a universal primer site and UMIs added. MiXCR was run by TCRdb on the 5' RACE reads, yielding one entry per CDR3 protein. In the table there are about 31,000 distinct CDR3 sequences, 8% to 11% of which are singletons. The J gene is TRBJ1-2, the V gene TRBV14; no firm D call. Sequencing was performed on PBMCs, either bulk or a sorted T-cell subset (CD4+, CD8+, memory, or dextramer-sorted; not recorded which), taken less than 18 days after the first yellow fever vaccination. The clonotype originates from a man younger than 35 who received the YFV17D yellow fever vaccine. The CDR3 sequence: CASSPHGANYGYTF. Written as DNA, the CDR3 is TGTGCCAGCAGCCCGCATGGAGCTAACTATGGCTACACCTTC.